The TCR beta chain under discussion was sequenced for a study of human T cells and chemical hapten exposure. Study as a whole: Alopecia universalis, totalis or areata was present in patients who were mostly female. Broader study findings: TCRs exceeding 1 in 1000 frequency stayed unchanged with DPC sensitization.

The library gave individual cDNA molecules unique molecular identifiers. Via MiXCR, TCRdb re-called the RACE reads, giving one row per CDR3 protein. This table has about 90,000 distinct CDR3 sequences, about 10% appearing once. CDR3 length equals 14 residues. V was clipped by 2 bases and J by 4 bases, with 9 bases between them. The germline V gene encodes CDR1 SGHVS and CDR2 FQNEAQ. Time point denoted: patch test 1, 2 weeks after DPC sensitization. Treatment reported: therapeutic diphenylcyclopropenone sensitization with weekly scalp DPC. Total RNA extraction was carried out from unfractionated whole blood. The sample holds a few counts of this clonotype. What it recognizes is unknown.

The sequence was obtained from a middle-aged man with alopecia areata. Some clones in this sample may be carry-over from other donors' samples. Material: whole blood, obtained in connection with sensitization to the hapten diphenylcyclopropenone (DPC). J is TRBJ1-5 and V is TRBV7-8; no reliable D call. The CDR3 sequence is CASSLRAGNQPQHF. The CDR3 nucleotides read TGTGCCAGCAGCTTACGGGCAGGAAATCAGCCCCAGCATTTT. Looking up the rest from reference TRBV7-8 and TRBJ1-5 gives the full variable domain: GAGVSQSPRYKVAKRGQDVALRCDPISGHVSLFWYQQALGQGPEFLTYFQNEAQLDKSGLPSDRFFAERPEGSVSTLKIQRTQQEDSAVYLCASSLRAGNQPQHFGDGTRLSIL.